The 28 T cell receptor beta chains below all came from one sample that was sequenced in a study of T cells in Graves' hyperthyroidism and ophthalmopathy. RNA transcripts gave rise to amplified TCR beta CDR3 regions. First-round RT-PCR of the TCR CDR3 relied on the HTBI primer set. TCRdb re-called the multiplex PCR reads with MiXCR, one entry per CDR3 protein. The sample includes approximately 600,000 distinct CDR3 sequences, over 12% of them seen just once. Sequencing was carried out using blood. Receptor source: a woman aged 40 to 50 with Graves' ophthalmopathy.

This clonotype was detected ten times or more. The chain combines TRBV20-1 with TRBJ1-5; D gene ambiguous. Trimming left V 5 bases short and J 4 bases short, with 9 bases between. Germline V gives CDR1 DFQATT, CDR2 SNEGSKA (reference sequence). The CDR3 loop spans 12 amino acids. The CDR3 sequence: CSARRGNQPQHF. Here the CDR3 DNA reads TGCAGTGCTCGACGGGGTAATCAGCCCCAGCATTTT.

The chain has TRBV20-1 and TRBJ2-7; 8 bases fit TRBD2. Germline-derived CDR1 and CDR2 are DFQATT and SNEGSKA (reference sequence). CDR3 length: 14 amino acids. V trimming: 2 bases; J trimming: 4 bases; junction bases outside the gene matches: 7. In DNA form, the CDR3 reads TGCAGTGCTAGATCCCAGAGCGGGAGTTACGAGCAGTACTTC. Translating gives CSARSQSGSYEQYF.

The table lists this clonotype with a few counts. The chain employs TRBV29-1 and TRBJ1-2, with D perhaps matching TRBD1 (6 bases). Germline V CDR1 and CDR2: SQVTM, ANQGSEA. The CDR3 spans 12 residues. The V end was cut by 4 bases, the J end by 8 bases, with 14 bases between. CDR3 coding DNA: TGCAGCGTTGTCAGGGGAGAAAACGGCTACACCTTC. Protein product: CSVVRGENGYTF.

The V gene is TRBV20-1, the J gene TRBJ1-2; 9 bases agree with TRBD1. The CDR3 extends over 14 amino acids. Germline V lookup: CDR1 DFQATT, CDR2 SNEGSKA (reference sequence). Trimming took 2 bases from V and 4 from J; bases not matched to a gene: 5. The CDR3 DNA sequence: TGCAGTGCTAGAAACAGGGGGCGCTTCTATGGCTACACCTTC. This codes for CSARNRGRFYGYTF.

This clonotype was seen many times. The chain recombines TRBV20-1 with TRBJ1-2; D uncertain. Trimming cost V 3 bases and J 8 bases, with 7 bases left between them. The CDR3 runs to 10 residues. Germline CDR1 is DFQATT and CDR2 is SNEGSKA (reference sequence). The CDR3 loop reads CSASREGYTF. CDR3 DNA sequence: TGCAGTGCTAGTAGGGAAGGCTACACCTTC.

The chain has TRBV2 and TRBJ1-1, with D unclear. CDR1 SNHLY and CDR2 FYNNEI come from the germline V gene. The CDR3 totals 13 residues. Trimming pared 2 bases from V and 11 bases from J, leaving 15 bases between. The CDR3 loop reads CASSESVRGGAFF. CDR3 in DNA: TGTGCCAGCAGTGAATCGGTTCGGGGTGGGGCTTTCTTT.

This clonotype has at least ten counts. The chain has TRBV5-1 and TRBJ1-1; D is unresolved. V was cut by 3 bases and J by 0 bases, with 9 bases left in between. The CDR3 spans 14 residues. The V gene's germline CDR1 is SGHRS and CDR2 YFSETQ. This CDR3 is CASSSDGMNTEAFF. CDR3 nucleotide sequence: TGCGCCAGCAGCTCTGACGGGATGAACACTGAAGCTTTCTTT.

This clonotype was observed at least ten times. CDR3 amino acids: CSVRALGQYF. CDR3 bases: TGCAGCGTCCGGGCACTGGGCCAGTACTTC. The chain couples TRBV29-1 to TRBJ2-5; D unclear. Deletions cut 6 bases from V and 10 bases from J, with 12 bases between. From germline, CDR1 is SQVTM and CDR2 ANQGSEA. This CDR3 is built from 10 residues.

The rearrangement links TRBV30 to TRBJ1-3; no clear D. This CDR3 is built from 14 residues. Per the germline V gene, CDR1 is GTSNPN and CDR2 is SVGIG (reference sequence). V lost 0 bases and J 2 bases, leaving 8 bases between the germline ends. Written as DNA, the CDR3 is TGTGCCTGGAGTGTGACGGTCCCTGGAAACACCATATATTTT. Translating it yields CAWSVTVPGNTIYF. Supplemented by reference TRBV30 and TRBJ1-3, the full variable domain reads SQTIHQWPATLVQPVGSPLSLECTVEGTSNPNLYWYRQAAGRGLQLLFYSVGIGQISSEVPQNLSASRPQDRQFILSSKKLLLSDSGFYLCAWSVTVPGNTIYFGEGSWLTVV.

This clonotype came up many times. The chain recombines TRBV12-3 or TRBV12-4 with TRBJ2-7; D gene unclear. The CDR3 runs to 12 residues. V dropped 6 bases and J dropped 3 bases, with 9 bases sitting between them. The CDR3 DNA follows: TGTGCCAGCAGGGGTCCCGGCTACGAGCAGTACTTC. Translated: CASRGPGYEQYF.

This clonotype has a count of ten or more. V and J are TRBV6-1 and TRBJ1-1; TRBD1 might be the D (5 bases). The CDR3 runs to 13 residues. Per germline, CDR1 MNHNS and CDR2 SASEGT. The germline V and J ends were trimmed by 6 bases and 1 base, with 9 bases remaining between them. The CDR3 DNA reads TGTGCCAGCAGAAGACAGACGAACACTGAAGCTTTCTTT. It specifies CASRRQTNTEAFF.

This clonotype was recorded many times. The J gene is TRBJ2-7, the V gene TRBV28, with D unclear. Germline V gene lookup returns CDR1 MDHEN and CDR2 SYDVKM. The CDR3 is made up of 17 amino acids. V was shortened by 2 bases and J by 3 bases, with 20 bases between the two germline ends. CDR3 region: CASSLGGRSLPIYEQYF. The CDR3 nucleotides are TGTGCCAGCAGTTTAGGTGGCCGCTCCTTGCCGATCTACGAGCAGTACTTC.

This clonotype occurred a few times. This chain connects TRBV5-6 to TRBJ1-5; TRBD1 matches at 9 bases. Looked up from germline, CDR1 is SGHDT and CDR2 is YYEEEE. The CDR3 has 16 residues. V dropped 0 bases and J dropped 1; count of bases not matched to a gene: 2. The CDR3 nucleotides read TGTGCCAGCAGCTTGGGGACAGGGGTCAGCAATCAGCCCCAGCATTTT. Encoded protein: CASSLGTGVSNQPQHF. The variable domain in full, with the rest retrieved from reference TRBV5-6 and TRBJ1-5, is DAGVTQSPTHLIKTRGQQVTLRCSPKSGHDTVSWYQQALGQGPQFIFQYYEEEERQRGNFPDRFSGHQFPNYSSELNVNALLLGDSALYLCASSLGTGVSNQPQHFGDGTRLSIL.

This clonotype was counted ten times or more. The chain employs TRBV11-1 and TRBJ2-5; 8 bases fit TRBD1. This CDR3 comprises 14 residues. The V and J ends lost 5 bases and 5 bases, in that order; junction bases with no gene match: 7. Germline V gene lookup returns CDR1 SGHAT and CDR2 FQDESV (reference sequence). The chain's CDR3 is CASSPWTGYETQYF. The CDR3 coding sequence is TGTGCCAGCAGCCCCTGGACAGGGTACGAGACCCAGTACTTC.

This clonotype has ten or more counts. The CDR3 DNA reads TGTGCCAGTCGGGACTTCTACGAGCAGTACTTC. This codes for CASRDFYEQYF. The rearrangement links TRBV6-5 to TRBJ2-7; D possibly corresponds to TRBD2 (6 bases). CDR1 and CDR2 (germline): MNHEY, SVGAGI. The CDR3 has 11 residues. Trimming shortened V by 9 bases and J by 3 bases, and 9 bases separated the two germline ends.

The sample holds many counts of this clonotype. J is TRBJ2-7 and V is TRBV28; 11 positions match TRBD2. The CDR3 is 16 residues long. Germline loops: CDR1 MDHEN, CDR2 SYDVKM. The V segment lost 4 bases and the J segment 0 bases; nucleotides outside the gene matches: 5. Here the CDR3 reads CASSSAGTSGSYEQYF. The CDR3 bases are TGTGCCAGCAGTTCAGCCGGGACTAGCGGCTCCTACGAGCAGTACTTC.

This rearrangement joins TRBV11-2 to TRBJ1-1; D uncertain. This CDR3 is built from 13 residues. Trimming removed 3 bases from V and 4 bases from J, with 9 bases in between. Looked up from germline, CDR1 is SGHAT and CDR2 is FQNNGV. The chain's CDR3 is CASSFRGVTEAFF. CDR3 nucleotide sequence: TGTGCCAGCAGCTTTCGGGGTGTCACTGAAGCTTTCTTT.

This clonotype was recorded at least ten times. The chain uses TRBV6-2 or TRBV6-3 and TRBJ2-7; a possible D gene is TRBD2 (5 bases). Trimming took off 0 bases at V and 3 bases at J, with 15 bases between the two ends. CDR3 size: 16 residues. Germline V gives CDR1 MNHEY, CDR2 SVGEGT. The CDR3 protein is CASSYSFSGFDYEQYF. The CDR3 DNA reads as TGTGCCAGCAGTTACTCTTTTTCGGGGTTCGACTACGAGCAGTACTTC.

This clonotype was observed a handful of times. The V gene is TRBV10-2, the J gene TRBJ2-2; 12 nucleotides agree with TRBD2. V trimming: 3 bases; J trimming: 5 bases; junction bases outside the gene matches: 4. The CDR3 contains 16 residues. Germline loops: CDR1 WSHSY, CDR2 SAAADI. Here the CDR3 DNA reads TGCGCCAGCAGTGACCTCCTAGCGGGAGGGACCGGGGAGCTGTTTTTT. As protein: CASSDLLAGGTGELFF.

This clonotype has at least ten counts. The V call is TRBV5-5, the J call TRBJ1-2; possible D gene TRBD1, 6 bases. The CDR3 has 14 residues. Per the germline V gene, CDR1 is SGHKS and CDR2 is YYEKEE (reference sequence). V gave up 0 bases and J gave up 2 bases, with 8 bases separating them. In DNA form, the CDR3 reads TGTGCCAGCAGCTTGGAGACAGGAAACTATGGCTACACCTTC. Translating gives CASSLETGNYGYTF.

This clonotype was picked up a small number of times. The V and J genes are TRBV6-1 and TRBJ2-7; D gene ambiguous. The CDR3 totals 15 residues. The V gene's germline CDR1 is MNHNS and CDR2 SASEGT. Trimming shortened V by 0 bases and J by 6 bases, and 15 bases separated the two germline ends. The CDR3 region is CASSEALRVSPEQYF. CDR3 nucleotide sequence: TGTGCCAGCAGTGAAGCGCTTCGGGTTAGTCCCGAGCAGTACTTC.

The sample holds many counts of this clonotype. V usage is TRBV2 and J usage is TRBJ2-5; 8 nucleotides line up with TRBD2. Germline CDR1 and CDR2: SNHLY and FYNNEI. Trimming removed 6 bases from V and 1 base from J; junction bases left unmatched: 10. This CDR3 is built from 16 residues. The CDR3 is CASRAGLAIFQETQYF. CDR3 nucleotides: TGTGCCAGCAGAGCCGGACTAGCCATTTTCCAAGAGACCCAGTACTTC.

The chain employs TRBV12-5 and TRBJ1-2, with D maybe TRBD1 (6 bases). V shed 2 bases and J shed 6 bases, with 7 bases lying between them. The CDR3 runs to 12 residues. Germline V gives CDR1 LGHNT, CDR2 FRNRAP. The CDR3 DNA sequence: TGTGCTAGTGGTTTGTGGGGGCATGGCTACACCTTC. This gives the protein CASGLWGHGYTF.

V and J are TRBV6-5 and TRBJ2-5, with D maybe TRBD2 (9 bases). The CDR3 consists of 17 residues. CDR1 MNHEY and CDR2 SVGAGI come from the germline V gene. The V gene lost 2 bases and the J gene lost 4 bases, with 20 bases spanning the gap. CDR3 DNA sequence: TGTGCCAGCAGTTACATGACTAGCGGCAGGGGGCCAGAGACCCAGTACTTC. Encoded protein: CASSYMTSGRGPETQYF.

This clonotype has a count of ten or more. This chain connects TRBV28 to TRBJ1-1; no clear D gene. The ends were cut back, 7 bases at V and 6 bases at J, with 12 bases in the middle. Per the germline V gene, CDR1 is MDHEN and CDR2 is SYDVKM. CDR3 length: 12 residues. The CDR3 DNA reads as TGTGCCAGCAATTCTGATTGGGCTGAAGCTTTCTTT. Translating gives CASNSDWAEAFF.

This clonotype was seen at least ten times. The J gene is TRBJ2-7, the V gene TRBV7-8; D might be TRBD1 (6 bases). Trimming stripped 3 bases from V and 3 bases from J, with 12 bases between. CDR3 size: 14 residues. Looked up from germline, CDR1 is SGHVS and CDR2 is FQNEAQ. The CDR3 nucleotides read TGTGCCAGCAGCTTGACAGGTCAACACTACGAGCAGTACTTC. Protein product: CASSLTGQHYEQYF. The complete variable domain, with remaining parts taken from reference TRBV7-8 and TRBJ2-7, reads GAGVSQSPRYKVAKRGQDVALRCDPISGHVSLFWYQQALGQGPEFLTYFQNEAQLDKSGLPSDRFFAERPEGSVSTLKIQRTQQEDSAVYLCASSLTGQHYEQYFGPGTRLTVT.

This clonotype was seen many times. This CDR3 reads CASSHGGLQYSNQPQHF. For the CDR3, the DNA is TGTGCCAGTTCTCATGGGGGGCTTCAATATAGCAATCAGCCCCAGCATTTT. J is TRBJ1-5 and V is TRBV19; maybe TRBD1 (6 bases). V was clipped by 8 bases and J by 0 bases, with 20 bases between them. Germline V gives CDR1 LNHDA, CDR2 SQIVND (reference sequence). The CDR3 length is 17 residues.

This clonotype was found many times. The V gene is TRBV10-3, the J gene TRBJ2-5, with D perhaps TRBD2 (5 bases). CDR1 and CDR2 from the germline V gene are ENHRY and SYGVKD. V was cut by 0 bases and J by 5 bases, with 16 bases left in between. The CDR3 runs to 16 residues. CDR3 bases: TGTGCCATCAGTGAGTCGCGTCGGGAAAGTAGCGAGACCCAGTACTTC. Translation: CAISESRRESSETQYF.